The T cell receptor (beta chain) described here comes from a study of blood T cells in healthy people across ages. This clonotype was picked up a small number of times. Its target is not known. Overall study findings and caveats: Age brought a roughly linear fall in TCR beta diversity measured per million T cells.

The use of a sample-barcoded 5' primer and a J-beta primer mix characterized a second PCR of about 6 to 11 cycles. Every cDNA molecule bore a tag from a template-switch adaptor containing 12 random nucleotides. The study obtained at least 2.5 million CDR3-containing paired-end reads from every sample. Each CDR3 protein gets one entry after TCRdb re-called the 5' RACE reads with MiXCR. The sample carries 1.5 million to 2 million distinct CDR3 sequences, around 50% recorded once. The V end lost 4 bases, the J end lost 0 bases, and 12 bases lay between the germline ends. The CDR3 is 15 residues long. The TCR sequence derives from a woman between 35 and 50 years old in good health. This sequence joins TRBV12-3 or TRBV12-4 and TRBJ1-1; D unresolved. The sample taken for sequencing was blood. CDR3 region: CASSYGLIMNTEAFF. As DNA, the CDR3 is TGTGCCAGCAGTTACGGACTGATAATGAACACTGAAGCTTTCTTT.